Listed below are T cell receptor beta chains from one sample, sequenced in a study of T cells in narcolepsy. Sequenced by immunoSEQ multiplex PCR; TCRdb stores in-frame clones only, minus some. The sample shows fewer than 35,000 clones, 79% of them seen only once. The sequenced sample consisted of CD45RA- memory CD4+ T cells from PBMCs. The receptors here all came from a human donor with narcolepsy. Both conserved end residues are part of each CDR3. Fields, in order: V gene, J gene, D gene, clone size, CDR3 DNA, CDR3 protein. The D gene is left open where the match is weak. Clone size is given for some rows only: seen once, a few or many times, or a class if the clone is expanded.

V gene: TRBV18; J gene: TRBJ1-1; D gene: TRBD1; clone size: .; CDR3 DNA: TGTGCCAGCTCACTCGGGACAGGGGAGGGGAACACTGAAGCTTTCTTT; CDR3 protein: CASSLGTGEGNTEAFF
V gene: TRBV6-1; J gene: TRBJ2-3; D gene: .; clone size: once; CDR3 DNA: TGTGCCAGCACCCCGCCCACAGATACGCAGTATTTT; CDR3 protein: CASTPPTDTQYF
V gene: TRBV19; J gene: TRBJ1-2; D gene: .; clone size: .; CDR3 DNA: TGTGCCAGTAGTATGGGAAACAGGAACTATGGCTACACCTTC; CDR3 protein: CASSMGNRNYGYTF
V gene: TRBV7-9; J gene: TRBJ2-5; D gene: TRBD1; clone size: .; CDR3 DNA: TGTGCCAGCAGCTTAGCGACAGGGTGGAAGGGAGAGACCCAGTACTTC; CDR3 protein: CASSLATGWKGETQYF
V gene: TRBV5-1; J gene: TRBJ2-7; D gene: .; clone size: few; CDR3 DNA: TGCGCCAGCAGCTCCTGGGGCGTTAGCTCCTACGAGCAGTACTTC; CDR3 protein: CASSSWGVSSYEQYF
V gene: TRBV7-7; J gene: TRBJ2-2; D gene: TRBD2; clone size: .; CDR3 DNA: TGTGCTAGCAGCTTAGCTGGAGCGGGAGTGGTCGCCGGGGAGCTGTTTTTT; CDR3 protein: CASSLAGAGVVAGELFF
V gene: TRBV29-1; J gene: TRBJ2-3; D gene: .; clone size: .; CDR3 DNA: TGCAGCGTTAATAGGCCGGGATCTCGCACAGATACGCAGTATTTT; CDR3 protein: CSVNRPGSRTDTQYF
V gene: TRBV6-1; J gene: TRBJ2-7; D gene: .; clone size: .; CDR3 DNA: TGTGCCAGCAGTGCCAGCGGCTTCTCCTACGAGCAGTACTTC; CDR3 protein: CASSASGFSYEQYF
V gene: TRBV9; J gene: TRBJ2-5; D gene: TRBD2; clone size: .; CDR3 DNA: TGTGCCAGCAGCGTAGGAACTAGCGGCTTACCCGAGACCCAGTACTTC; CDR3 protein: CASSVGTSGLPETQYF
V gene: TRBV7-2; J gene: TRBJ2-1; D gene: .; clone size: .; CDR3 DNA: TGTGCCAGCAGCCCGGGACTGTCCCCGGAGCAGTTCTTC; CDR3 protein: CASSPGLSPEQFF
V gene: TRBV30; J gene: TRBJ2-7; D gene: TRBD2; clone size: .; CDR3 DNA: TGTGCCTTGACTAGCCTACTCGAGCAGTACTTC; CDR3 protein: CALTSLLEQYF
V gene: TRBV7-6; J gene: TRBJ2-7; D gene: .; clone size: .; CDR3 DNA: TGTGCCAGCAGCCTCCCGACAGGATTAGGAGAGCAGTACTTC; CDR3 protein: CASSLPTGLGEQYF
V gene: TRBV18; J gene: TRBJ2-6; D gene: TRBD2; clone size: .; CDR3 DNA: TGTGCCAGCTCACCTTCCCCCCGCGGGAGGGGATGGTCTGGGGCCAACGTCCTGACTTTC; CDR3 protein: CASSPSPRGRGWSGANVLTF
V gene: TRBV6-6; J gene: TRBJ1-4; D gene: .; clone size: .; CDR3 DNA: TGTGCCAGCAGTTCGAGGACAAGCGCTAATGAAAAACTGTTTTTT; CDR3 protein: CASSSRTSANEKLFF
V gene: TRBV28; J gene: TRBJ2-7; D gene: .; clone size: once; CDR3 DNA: TGTGCCAGCAGTTCTACTTTCCGGGAGTACTTC; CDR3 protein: CASSSTFREYF
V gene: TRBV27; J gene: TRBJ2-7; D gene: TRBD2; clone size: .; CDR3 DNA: TGTGCCAGCAGTCCCTCGACTAGCGGGAGGCATCGTTACGAGCAGTACTTC; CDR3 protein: CASSPSTSGRHRYEQYF
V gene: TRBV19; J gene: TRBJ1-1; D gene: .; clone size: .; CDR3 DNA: TGTGCCAGTAGTAGACAGAACACTGAAGCTTTCTTT; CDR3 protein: CASSRQNTEAFF
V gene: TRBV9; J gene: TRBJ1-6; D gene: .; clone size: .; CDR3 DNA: TGTGCCAGCAGCGGTACCGGGTCATCGGCCTATAATTCACCCCTCCACTTT; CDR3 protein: CASSGTGSSAYNSPLHF
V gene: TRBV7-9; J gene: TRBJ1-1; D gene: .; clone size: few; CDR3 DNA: TGTGCCAGCAGCTTAGAAAGGGAGACTGAAGCTTTCTTT; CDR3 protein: CASSLERETEAFF
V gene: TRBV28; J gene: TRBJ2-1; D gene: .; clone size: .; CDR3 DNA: TGTGCCAGCAGTTTGTCCCCAGGCCGGAGCTCCTACAATGAGCAGTTCTTC; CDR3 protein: CASSLSPGRSSYNEQFF
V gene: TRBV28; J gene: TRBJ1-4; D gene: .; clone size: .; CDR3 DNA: TGTGCCAGCAGTTATCCAACGAGAGAGTCCGGGACACCATATAATGAAAAACTGTTTTTT; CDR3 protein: CASSYPTRESGTPYNEKLFF
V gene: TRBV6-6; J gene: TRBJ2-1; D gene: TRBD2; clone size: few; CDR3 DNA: TGTGCCAGCCTAGGGGAGGGAGGCCTTTCCTACAATGAGCAGTTCTTC; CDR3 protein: CASLGEGGLSYNEQFF
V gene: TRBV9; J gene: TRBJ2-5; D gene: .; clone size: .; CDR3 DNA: TGTGCCAGCAGCGCGGGAGAGGGTAGAGAGACCCAGTACTTC; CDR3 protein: CASSAGEGRETQYF
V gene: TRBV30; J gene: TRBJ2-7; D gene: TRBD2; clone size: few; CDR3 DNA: TGTGCCTGGACTGCTAGCGGATACGAGCAGTACTTC; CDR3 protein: CAWTASGYEQYF
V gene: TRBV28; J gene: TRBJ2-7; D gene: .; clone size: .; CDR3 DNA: TGTGCCAGCAGTTTACGGGGATCCCACTCCTACGAGCAGTACTTC; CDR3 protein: CASSLRGSHSYEQYF
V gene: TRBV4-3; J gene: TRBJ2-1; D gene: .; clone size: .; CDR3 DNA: TGCGCCAGCAGCCAAGAGCAGGGGAATGAGCAGTTCTTC; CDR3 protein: CASSQEQGNEQFF
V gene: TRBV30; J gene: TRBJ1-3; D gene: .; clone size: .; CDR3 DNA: TGTGCCTGGAGTGTACTTCGAACCATCTCTGGAAACACCATATATTTT; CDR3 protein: CAWSVLRTISGNTIYF
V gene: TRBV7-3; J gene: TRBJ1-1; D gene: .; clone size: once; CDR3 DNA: TGTGCCAGCAGCTTGACTATCGGGACTGAAGCTTTCTTT; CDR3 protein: CASSLTIGTEAFF